This T cell receptor beta chain originates from a study of blood T cell repertoires in COVID-19. Study-wide background: In each case, the material was cDNA or gDNA derived from T cells, B-cell-depleted T cells, or PBMCs.

The germline V gene has CDR1 SGHTA and CDR2 FQGNSA. The CDR3 is made up of 14 amino acids. Trimming cost V 1 base and J 4 bases; bases outside gene matches: 0. Under the authors' procedure: Estimation of nucleated cell counts relied on the amplification of reference gene primers. Assay: immunoSEQ multiplex PCR; the TCRdb copy retains only in-frame clones and omits some. That table furnishes V, J and clone size, whereas the DNA furnished D and trimming. The sample lists under 350,000 clones; 85% to 90% were seen once. This receptor was obtained from a man in his forties with acute or convalescent COVID-19. The rearrangement uses TRBV7-2 and TRBJ1-5; TRBD1 agrees at 8 bases. The specimen sequenced was peripheral blood. The CDR3 bases are TGTGCCAGCAGCTTAGGGACAGGGAATCAGCCCCAGCATTTT. Protein sequence: CASSLGTGNQPQHF.